The T cell receptor (beta chain) under discussion was sequenced for a study of CD8 T cells in Susac syndrome. With random hexamers, reverse transcription was performed on roughly 0.5 to 1 ug of RNA. TCRdb itself ran the immunoSEQ multiplex PCR reads through MiXCR, one entry per CDR3 protein. The sample carries a few hundred thousand distinct CDR3 sequences, 94% recorded once. The sequence was collected from a human donor with Susac syndrome. The sequenced sample consisted of CD4+ T cells from PBMCs.

The CDR3 bases are TGTGCCTGGGAAAGAGGGGACATCTATTACGAGCAGTACTTC. It specifies CAWERGDIYYEQYF. V usage is TRBV30 and J usage is TRBJ2-7; a weak D match, TRBD1 (6 bases). This CDR3 contains 14 residues. The V gene lost 5 bases and the J gene lost 4 bases, with 18 bases spanning the gap. Per the germline V gene, CDR1 is GTSNPN and CDR2 is SVGIG (reference sequence).